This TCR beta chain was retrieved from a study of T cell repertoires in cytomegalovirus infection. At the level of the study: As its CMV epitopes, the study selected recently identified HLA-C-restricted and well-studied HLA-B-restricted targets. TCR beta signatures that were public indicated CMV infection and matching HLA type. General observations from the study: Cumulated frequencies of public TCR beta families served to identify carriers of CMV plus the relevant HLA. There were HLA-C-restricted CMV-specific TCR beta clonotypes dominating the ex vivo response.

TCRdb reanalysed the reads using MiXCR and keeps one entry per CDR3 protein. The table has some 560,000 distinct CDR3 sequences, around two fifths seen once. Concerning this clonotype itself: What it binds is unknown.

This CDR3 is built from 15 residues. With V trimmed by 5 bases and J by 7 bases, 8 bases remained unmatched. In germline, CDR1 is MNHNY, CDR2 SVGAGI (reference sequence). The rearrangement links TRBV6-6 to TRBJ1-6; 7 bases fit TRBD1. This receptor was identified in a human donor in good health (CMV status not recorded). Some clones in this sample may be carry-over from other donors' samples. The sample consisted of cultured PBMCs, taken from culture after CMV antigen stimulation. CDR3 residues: CASSVETGTNSPLHF. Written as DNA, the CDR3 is TGTGCCAGCAGTGTGGAGACAGGGACAAATTCACCCCTCCACTTT.